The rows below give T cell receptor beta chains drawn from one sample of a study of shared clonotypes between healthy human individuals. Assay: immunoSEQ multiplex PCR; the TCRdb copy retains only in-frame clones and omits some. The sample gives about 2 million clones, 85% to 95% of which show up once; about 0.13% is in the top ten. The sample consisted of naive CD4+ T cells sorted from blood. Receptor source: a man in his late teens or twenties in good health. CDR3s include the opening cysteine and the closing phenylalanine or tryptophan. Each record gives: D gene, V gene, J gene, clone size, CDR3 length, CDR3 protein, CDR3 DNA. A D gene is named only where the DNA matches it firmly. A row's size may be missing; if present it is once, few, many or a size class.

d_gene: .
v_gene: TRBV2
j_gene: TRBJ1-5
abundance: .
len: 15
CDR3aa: CASSEGQFSNQPQHF
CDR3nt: TGTGCCAGCAGTGAGGGGCAGTTTAGCAATCAGCCCCAGCATTTT

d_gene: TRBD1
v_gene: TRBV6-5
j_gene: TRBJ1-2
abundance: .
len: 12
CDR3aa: CASRTTGTGYTF
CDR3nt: TGTGCCAGCAGGACGACAGGGACCGGCTACACCTTC

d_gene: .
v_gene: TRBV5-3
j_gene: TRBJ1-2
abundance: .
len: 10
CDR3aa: CARCPCGYTF
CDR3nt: TGTGCCCGTTGCCCATGCGGCTACACCTTC

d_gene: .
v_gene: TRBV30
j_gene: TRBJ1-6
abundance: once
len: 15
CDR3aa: CAWEPTGRKNSPLHF
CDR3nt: TGTGCCTGGGAACCCACAGGGAGAAAGAATTCACCCCTCCACTTT

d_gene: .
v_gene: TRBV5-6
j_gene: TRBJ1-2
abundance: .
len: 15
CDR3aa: CASSLAAAGMNGYTF
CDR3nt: TGTGCCAGCAGCTTGGCGGCGGCAGGGATGAATGGCTACACCTTC

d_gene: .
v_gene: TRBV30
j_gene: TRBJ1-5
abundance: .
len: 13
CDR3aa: CAWSHQTPQPQHF
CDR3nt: TGTGCCTGGAGCCATCAAACTCCCCAGCCCCAGCATTTT

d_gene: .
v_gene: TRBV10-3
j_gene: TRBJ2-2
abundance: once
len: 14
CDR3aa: CAISESTTSGELFF
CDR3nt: TGTGCCATCAGTGAGTCGACAACGTCCGGGGAGCTGTTTTTT

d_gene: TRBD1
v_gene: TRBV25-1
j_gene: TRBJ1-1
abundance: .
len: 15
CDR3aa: CASSPRTGAGTEAFF
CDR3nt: TGTGCCAGCAGTCCACGAACAGGGGCGGGCACTGAAGCTTTCTTT

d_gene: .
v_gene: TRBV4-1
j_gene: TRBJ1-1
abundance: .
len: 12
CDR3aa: CASSQDGRRAFF
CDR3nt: TGCGCCAGCAGCCAAGATGGGAGGAGGGCTTTCTTT

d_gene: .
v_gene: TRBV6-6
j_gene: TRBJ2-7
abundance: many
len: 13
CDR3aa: CASSLGTSYEQYF
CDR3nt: TGTGCCAGCAGCTTGGGAACAAGCTACGAGCAGTACTTC

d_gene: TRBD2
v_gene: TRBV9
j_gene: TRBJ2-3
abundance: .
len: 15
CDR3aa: CASSELAGVTDTQYF
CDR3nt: TGTGCCAGCAGCGAGCTAGCGGGAGTTACAGATACGCAGTATTTT

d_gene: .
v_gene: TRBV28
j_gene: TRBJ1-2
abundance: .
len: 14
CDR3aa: CASSPPPETYGYTF
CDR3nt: TGTGCCAGCAGTCCTCCTCCAGAAACCTATGGCTACACCTTC

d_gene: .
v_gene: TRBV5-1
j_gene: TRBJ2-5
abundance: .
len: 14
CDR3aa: CASSPGQTGETQYF
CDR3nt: TGCGCCAGCAGCCCAGGACAGACGGGGGAGACCCAGTACTTC

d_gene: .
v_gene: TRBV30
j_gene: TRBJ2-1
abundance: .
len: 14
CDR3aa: CAWIGLGDYNEQFF
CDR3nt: TGTGCCTGGATCGGCCTAGGCGATTACAATGAGCAGTTCTTC

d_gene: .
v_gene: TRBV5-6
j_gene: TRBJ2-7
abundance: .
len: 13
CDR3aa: CASSLQQGYEQYF
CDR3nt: TGTGCCAGCAGCTTACAGCAGGGGTACGAGCAGTACTTC

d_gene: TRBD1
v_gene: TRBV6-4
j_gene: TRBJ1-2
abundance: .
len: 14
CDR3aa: CASRATGTEHGYTF
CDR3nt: TGTGCCAGCAGAGCAACAGGGACAGAGCATGGCTACACCTTC

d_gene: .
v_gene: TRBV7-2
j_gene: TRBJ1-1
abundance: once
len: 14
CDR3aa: CASSSSQGITEAFF
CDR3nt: TGTGCCAGCAGCTCTTCCCAGGGGATCACTGAAGCTTTCTTT

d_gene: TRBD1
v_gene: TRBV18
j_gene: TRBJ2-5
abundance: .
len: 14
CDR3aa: CASSQDRVQETQYF
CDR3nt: TGTGCCAGCTCACAAGACAGGGTCCAAGAGACCCAGTACTTC

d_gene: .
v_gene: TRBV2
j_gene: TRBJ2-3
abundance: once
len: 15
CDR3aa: CASSVEGGVGDTQYF
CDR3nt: TGTGCCAGCAGTGTGGAGGGGGGGGTTGGTGATACGCAGTATTTT

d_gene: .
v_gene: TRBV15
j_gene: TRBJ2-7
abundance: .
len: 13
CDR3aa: CATSRATTYEQYF
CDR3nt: TGTGCCACCAGCAGAGCTACTACCTACGAGCAGTACTTC

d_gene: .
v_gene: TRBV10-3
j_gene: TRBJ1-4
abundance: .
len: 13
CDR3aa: CAIRAGRDEKLFF
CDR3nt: TGTGCCATCCGGGCAGGAAGGGATGAAAAACTGTTTTTT

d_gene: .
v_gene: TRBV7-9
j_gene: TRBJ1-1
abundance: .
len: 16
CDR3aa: CASPPWGRTMNTEAFF
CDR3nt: TGTGCCAGCCCTCCTTGGGGGAGAACCATGAACACTGAAGCTTTCTTT

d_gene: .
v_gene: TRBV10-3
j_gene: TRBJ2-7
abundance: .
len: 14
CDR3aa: CAIRGADGTYEQYF
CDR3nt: TGTGCCATCAGAGGGGCGGACGGAACCTACGAGCAGTACTTC

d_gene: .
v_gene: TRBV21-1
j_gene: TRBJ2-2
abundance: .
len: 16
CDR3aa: CASSKESGGIIGELFF
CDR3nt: TGTGCCAGCAGCAAAGAATCCGGGGGTATCATCGGGGAGCTGTTTTTT

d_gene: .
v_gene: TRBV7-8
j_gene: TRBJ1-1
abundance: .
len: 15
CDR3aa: CASSLANRENTEAFF
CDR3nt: TGTGCCAGCAGCTTAGCGAACAGGGAAAACACTGAAGCTTTCTTT

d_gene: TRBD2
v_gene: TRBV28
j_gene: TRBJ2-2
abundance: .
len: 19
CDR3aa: CASSSLGLAGAGVTGELFF
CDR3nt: TGTGCCAGCAGTTCCCTCGGACTAGCGGGGGCTGGGGTTACCGGGGAGCTGTTTTTT

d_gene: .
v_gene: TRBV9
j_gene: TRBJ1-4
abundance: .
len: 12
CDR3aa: CASSVVDEKLFF
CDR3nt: TGTGCCAGCAGCGTCGTCGATGAAAAACTGTTTTTT

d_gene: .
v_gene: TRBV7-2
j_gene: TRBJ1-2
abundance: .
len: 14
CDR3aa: CASSLTVGYYGYTF
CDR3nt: TGTGCCAGCAGCTTAACCGTGGGGTACTATGGCTACACCTTC

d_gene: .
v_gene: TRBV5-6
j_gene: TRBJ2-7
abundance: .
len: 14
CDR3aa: CASSEILTSYEQYF
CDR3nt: TGTGCCAGCAGCGAAATACTAACTTCCTACGAGCAGTACTTC

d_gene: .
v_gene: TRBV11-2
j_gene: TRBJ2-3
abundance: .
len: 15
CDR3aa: CASSLEAIRTDTQYF
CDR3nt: TGTGCCAGCAGCTTAGAGGCCATTCGCACAGATACGCAGTATTTT

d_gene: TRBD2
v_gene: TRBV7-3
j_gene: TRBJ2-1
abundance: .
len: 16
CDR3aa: CASSLSPGGAGDEQFF
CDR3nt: TGTGCCAGCAGCTTAAGCCCCGGGGGGGCCGGGGATGAGCAGTTCTTC

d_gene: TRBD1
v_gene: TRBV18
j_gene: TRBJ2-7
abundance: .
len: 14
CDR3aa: CASSLGQGMYEQYF
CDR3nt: TGTGCCAGCTCACTGGGACAGGGGATGTACGAGCAGTACTTC

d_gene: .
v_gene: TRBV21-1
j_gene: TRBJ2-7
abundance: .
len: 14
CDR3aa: CASSPGRDNYEQYF
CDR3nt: TGTGCCAGCAGCCCGGGACGGGATAACTACGAGCAGTACTTC

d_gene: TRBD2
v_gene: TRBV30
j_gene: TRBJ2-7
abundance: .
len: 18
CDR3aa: CAWSVRTSGSLSSYEQYF
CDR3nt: TGTGCCTGGAGTGTACGGACTAGCGGGTCCCTGAGCTCCTACGAGCAGTACTTC

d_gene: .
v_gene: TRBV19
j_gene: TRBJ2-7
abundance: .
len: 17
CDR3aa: CASSMDPLASLGYEQYF
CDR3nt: TGTGCCAGTAGTATGGACCCACTAGCATCTCTCGGGTACGAGCAGTACTTC

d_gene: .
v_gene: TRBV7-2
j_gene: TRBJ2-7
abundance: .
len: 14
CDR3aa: CASSLGRNTYEQYF
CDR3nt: TGTGCCAGCAGCTTAGGACGGAACACCTACGAGCAGTACTTC

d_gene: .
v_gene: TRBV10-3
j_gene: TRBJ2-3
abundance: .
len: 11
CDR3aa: CAISAADTQYF
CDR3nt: TGTGCCATCAGTGCCGCAGATACGCAGTATTTT

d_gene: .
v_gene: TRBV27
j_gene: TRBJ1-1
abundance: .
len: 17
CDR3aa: CASSLLSVGQLNTEAFF
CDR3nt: TGTGCCAGCAGCCTCCTTTCGGTAGGACAGCTGAACACTGAAGCTTTCTTT

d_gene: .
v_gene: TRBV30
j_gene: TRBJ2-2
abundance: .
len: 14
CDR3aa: CAFGLWGMSGELFF
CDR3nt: TGTGCCTTTGGTTTATGGGGGATGAGCGGGGAGCTGTTTTTT

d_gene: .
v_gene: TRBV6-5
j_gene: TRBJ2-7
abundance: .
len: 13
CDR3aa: CASSYGGDYEQYF
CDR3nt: TGTGCCAGCAGTTACGGTGGTGACTACGAGCAGTACTTC

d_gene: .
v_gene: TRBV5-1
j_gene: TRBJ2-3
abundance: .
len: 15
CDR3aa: CASSLRGSYSDTQYF
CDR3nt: TGCGCCAGCAGCTTGAGGGGGAGTTACTCAGATACGCAGTATTTT

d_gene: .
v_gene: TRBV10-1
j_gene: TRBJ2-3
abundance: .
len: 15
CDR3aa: CASSESALRTDTQYF
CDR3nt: TGCGCCAGCAGTGAATCAGCCCTCCGCACAGATACGCAGTATTTT

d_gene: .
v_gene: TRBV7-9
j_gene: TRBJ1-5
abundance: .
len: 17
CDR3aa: CASSPPGVGRNNQPQHF
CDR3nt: TGTGCCAGCAGCCCCCCCGGGGTGGGACGAAACAATCAGCCCCAGCATTTT

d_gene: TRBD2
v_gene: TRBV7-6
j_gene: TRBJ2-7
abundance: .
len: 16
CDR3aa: CASSLTGTSGGYEQYF
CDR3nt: TGTGCCAGCAGCTTAACCGGGACTAGCGGGGGCTACGAGCAGTACTTC

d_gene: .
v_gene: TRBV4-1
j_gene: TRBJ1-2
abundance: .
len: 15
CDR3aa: CASSQDPGQNYGYTF
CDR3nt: TGCGCCAGCAGCCAAGATCCGGGACAAAACTATGGCTACACCTTC

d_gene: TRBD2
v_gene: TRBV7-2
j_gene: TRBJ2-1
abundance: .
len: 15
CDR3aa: CASSTGLAVYNEQFF
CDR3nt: TGTGCCAGCAGCACGGGACTAGCGGTCTACAATGAGCAGTTCTTC

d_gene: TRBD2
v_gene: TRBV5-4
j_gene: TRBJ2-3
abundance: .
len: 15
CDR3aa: CASSFPGLGTDTQYF
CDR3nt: TGTGCCAGCAGCTTCCCGGGACTAGGCACAGATACGCAGTATTTT

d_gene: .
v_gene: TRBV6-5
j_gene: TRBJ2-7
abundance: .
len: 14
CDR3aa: CASSYGVGHYEQYF
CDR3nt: TGTGCCAGCAGTTACGGGGTTGGACACTACGAGCAGTACTTC

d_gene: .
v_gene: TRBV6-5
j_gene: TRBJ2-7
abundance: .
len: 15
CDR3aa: CASSLFRDGTYEQYF
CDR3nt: TGTGCCAGCAGTTTATTCCGGGACGGTACCTACGAGCAGTACTTC